The 2 T cell receptor beta chains in this list originate from one sample, sequenced in a study of blood T cell repertoires in COVID-19. The repertoire was sequenced with immunoSEQ multiplex PCR; TCRdb's copy has only in-frame clones and lacks some. The repertoire holds 250,000 to 350,000 clones, with roughly 86% as singletons. The sequenced sample was PBMCs or T cells enriched from blood (not recorded which). These receptors all come from a woman under 40 who had recovered from COVID-19.

V gene TRBV15 combines with J gene TRBJ2-7, with TRBD1 identical over 7 bases. This CDR3 contains 14 residues. Germline-derived CDR1 and CDR2 are LNHNV and YYDKDF (reference sequence). J lost 1 base, V lost 5 bases, and 5 bases had no gene match. This CDR3 reads CATSRRQGSYEQYF. In DNA, the CDR3 is TGTGCCACCAGCCGTAGACAGGGATCCTACGAGCAGTACTTC.

The chain is built from TRBV7-2 and TRBJ2-7, with 7 bases identical to TRBD1. V shed 5 bases, J shed 2 bases, and the junction held 6 bases outside the gene matches. The CDR3 is 14 amino acids. Germline loops: CDR1 SGHTA, CDR2 FQGNSA. The CDR3 DNA is TGTGCCAGCAGCACATCCAGGGGGACCTACGAGCAGTACTTC. Translated: CASSTSRGTYEQYF. The complete variable domain, with remaining parts taken from reference TRBV7-2 and TRBJ2-7, reads GAGVSQSPSNKVTEKGKDVELRCDPISGHTALYWYRQSLGQGLEFLIYFQGNSAPDKSGLPSDRFSAERTGGSVSTLTIQRTQQEDSAVYLCASSTSRGTYEQYFGPGTRLTVT.